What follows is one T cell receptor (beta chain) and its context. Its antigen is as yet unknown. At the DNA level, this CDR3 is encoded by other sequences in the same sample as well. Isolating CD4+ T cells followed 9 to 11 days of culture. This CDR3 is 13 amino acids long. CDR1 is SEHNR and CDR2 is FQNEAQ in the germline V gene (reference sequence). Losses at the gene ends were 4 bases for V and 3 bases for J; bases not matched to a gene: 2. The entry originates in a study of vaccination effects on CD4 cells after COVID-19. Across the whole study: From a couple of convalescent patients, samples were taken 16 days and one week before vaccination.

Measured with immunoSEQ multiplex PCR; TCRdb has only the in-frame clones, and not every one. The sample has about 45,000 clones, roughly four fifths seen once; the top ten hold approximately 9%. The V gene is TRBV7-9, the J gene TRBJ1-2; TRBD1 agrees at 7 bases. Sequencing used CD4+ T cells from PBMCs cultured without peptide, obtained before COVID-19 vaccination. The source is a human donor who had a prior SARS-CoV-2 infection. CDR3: CASSWQGDYGYTF. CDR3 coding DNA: TGTGCCAGCAGCTGGCAGGGGGACTATGGCTACACCTTC. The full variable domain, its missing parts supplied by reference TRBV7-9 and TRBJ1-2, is DTGVSQNPRHKITKRGQNVTFRCDPISEHNRLYWYRQTLGQGPEFLTYFQNEAQLEKSRLLSDRFSAERPKGSFSTLEIQRTEQGDSAMYLCASSWQGDYGYTFGSGTRLTVV.